The present TCR beta chain was sequenced within a study of glioma-infiltrating T cells after dendritic cell vaccination. Study information: The vaccine used monocyte-derived dendritic cells pulsed overnight with autologous tumor lysate.

Sample time point: after dendritic cell vaccination, including at tumor progression/relapse. Patients had residual fresh-frozen tumor tissue and more than two years of survival data. Turning to this clone: Its specificity is not known.

V gave up 5 bases and J gave up 8 bases, with 18 bases separating them. CDR3 length: 15 amino acids. CDR1 is MNHEY and CDR2 is SVGAGI in the germline V gene. The PCR used 60 V beta and 13 J beta primers. The table came from immunoSEQ multiplex PCR; TCRdb's copy has only in-frame clones and leaves some out. Among tens of thousands of clones listed, less than 90% were seen once. Study-wide points: The cohort had few patients with full blood and tumor sets.

The sample consisted of blood, taken after dendritic cell vaccination. The TCR sequence derives from a human donor with glioblastoma. The chain links TRBV6-5 to TRBJ2-2; TRBD1 might be the D (6 bases). CDR3 protein: CASSPQGGSVGELFF. The CDR3 DNA reads TGTGCCAGCAGTCCCCAAGGGGGTTCTGTTGGGGAGCTGTTTTTT.